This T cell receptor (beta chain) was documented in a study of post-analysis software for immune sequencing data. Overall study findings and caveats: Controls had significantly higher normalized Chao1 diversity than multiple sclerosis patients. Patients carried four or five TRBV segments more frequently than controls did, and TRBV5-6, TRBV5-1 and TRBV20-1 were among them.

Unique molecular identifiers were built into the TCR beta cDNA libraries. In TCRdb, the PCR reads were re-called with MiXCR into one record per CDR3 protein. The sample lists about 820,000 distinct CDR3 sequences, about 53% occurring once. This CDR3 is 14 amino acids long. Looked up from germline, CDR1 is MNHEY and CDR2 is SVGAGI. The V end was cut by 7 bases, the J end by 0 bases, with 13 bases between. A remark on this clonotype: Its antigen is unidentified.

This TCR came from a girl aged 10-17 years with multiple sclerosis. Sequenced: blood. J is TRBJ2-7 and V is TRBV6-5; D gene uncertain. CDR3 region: CASTLTRTSYEQYF. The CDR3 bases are TGTGCCAGCACCTTAACGAGGACCTCCTACGAGCAGTACTTC.